Presented here are 12 T cell receptor beta chains from one specimen sequenced in a study of T cells in women clearing cervical HPV infection. Measured with immunoSEQ multiplex PCR; TCRdb has only the in-frame clones, and not every one. Its table lists approximately 44,000 clones. The sequenced sample consisted of blood buffy coat. All receptors come from a woman aged 18 to 75 with a cervical HPV16 infection that either progressed to CIN3+ or cleared (not recorded which).

As concerns this clone: The CDR3 is cut off 3 residues early in the read; its end comes from the germline J gene. This chain joins TRBV19 and TRBJ2-5; 8 bases agree with TRBD1. Germline trimming cut 5 bases from V and 3 bases from J; bases unmatched to any gene: 5. The germline gives CDR1 LNHDA, CDR2 SQIVND (reference sequence). This CDR3 contains 14 residues. The CDR3 DNA, read in part, is TGTGCCAGTAGTCCAGGGGGCTTAAAAGAGACC. Translation gives CASSPGGLKET. The complete CDR3 protein is CASSPGGLKETQYF.

With respect to this clone: The CDR3 end is not reached by the read, which stops 3 residues before it; the germline J gene fills it in. The chain joins TRBV7-2 to TRBJ2-5, with 9 bases that match TRBD1. After removal of 5 bases from V and 5 bases from J, the junction contained 6 bases not matched to a gene. Germline lookup yields CDR1 SGHTA and CDR2 FQGNSA. The CDR3 contains 14 residues. The CDR3: CASSVQGARETQYF. The sequenced CDR3 bases are TGTGCCAGCAGCGTACAGGGGGCCCGGGAGACC.

Turning to this clone: The DNA ends 3 residues before the CDR3 does, and the rest of the CDR3 is filled in from the germline J gene. The chain carries TRBV7-3 and TRBJ2-5; 7 nucleotides align to TRBD1. Germline assignment: CDR1 SGHTA and CDR2 FQGTGA. The junction had 1 base not matched to a gene; V was cut back by 5 bases and J by 1 base. CDR3 length equals 13 residues. The sequenced part of the CDR3 DNA is TGTGCCAGCAGCCGACAGGGCCAAGAGACC. Residues: CASSRQGQET. The entire CDR3 protein is CASSRQGQETQYF.

Remarks on this clone: Coverage ceases 3 residues before the CDR3 finishes, and the germline J gene fills in the end. V and J are TRBV20-1 and TRBJ2-5; the match to TRBD1 covers 11 bases. Trimming removed 4 bases from V and 6 bases from J; junction bases left unmatched: 10. The CDR3 consists of 15 residues. The germline V gene encodes CDR1 DFQATT and CDR2 SNEGSKA (reference sequence). The chain's CDR3 is CSATPGGTGGQTQYF. CDR3 bases read: TGCAGTGCTACCCCGGGAGGGACAGGGGGGCAGACC.

Turning to this clone: Read data end 3 residues before the CDR3 end; the end is taken from the germline J gene. This chain connects TRBV5-4 to TRBJ2-2, with D possibly TRBD1 on 8 matching bases. Per the germline V gene, CDR1 is SGHNT and CDR2 is YYREEE (reference sequence). This CDR3 contains 15 residues. CDR3 amino acids: CASSRTGGTNEKLFF. The sequenced CDR3 bases are TGTGCCAGCAGCCGCACAGGGGGGACTAATGAAAAG.

CDR3 bases read: TGCGCCAGTACCCTAGCCGGGACTAGCGCCTTCTACGAG. Protein: CASTLAGTSAFYE. The whole CDR3 is CASTLAGTSAFYEQYF. This chain links TRBV10-2 with TRBJ2-7; 10 positions agree with TRBD2. The CDR3 end lies 3 residues beyond the end of the read and is filled in from the germline J gene. V gave up 9 bases and J gave up 3 bases; unmatched junction bases: 14. The CDR3 is 16 residues long. Germline CDR1 reads WSHSY; CDR2 reads SAAADI.

Concerning this clone: The sequence runs out 3 residues before the end of the CDR3; the remainder is reconstructed from the germline J gene. The chain uses TRBV11-1 and TRBJ1-4; D unresolved. V was trimmed by 2 bases and J by 5 bases, leaving 9 bases between them. The CDR3 extends over 14 amino acids. Germline-derived CDR1 and CDR2 are SGHAT and FQDESV (reference sequence). The sequenced part of the CDR3 DNA is TGTGCCAGCAGCTTATGGACGGGGAATGAAAAA. This sequence encodes CASSLWTGNEK. The full CDR3 protein is CASSLWTGNEKLFF.

Turning to this clone: The CDR3 end lies 3 residues beyond the end of the read and is filled in from the germline J gene. This chain joins TRBV7-3 and TRBJ2-7; TRBD1 aligns across 9 bases. This CDR3 contains 18 residues. Germline V gene sequence: CDR1 SGHTA, CDR2 FQGTGA. Germline trimming cut 2 bases from V and 1 base from J; bases unmatched to any gene: 12. The CDR3 region is CASSLRPIGQGFSYEQYF. The sequenced part of the CDR3 DNA is TGTGCCAGCAGCTTACGGCCCATCGGACAGGGGTTTTCCTACGAG.

Turning to this clone: The missing CDR3 end, 3 residues past where the read stops, is filled in from the germline J gene. The rearrangement joins TRBV19 to TRBJ1-1; perhaps TRBD1 as D (6 bases). Germline assignment: CDR1 LNHDA and CDR2 SQIVND (reference sequence). The V gene lost 9 bases and the J gene lost 0 bases, with 11 bases spanning the gap. This CDR3 is 13 amino acids long. The part of the CDR3 DNA that was read is TGTGCCAGCCAGGGACAACTGAACACTGAA. It translates to CASQGQLNTE. The entire CDR3 reads CASQGQLNTEAFF.

By frequency, this clone registers medium-sized. Read sequence stops 3 residues before the CDR3 end, and the germline J gene provides the missing end. This rearrangement joins TRBV18 to TRBJ1-2; TRBD1 aligns across 9 bases. Germline V CDR1 and CDR2: KGHSH, LQKENI. The CDR3 consists of 14 residues. With V trimmed by 4 bases and J by 7 bases, 7 bases remained unmatched. CDR3 DNA, as far as it was read: TGTGCCAGCTCACAGCAACAGGGGGCTACTGGC. Protein product: CASSQQQGATG. The complete CDR3 sequence is CASSQQQGATGYTF.

Worth noting for this clone: Coverage ceases 3 residues before the CDR3 finishes, and the germline J gene fills in the end. The genes are TRBV7-2 and TRBJ1-4, with TRBD1 matching over 8 bases. Trimming at V came to 2 bases and at J to 8 bases, leaving 4 bases not matched to a gene. The CDR3 has 14 amino acids. Germline V gene data show CDR1 as SGHTA and CDR2 as FQGNSA. This chain's CDR3 is CASSLSGGDEKLFF. Incomplete CDR3 DNA: TGTGCCAGCAGCTTATCAGGGGGCGACGAAAAA.

Details on this clone: The read terminates 3 residues before the CDR3 end, so the remaining end is supplied by the germline J gene. V and J are TRBV18 and TRBJ2-2; 7 bases fit TRBD1. Germline CDR1 KGHSH, CDR2 LQKENI. The length of the CDR3 is 17 residues. V gave up 1 base and J gave up 7 bases; unmatched junction bases: 12. The DNA read from the CDR3 is TGTGCCAGCTCACCACTCCTAAGAAGGGGGCGCGGCGGGGAG. Protein: CASSPLLRRGRGGE. The whole CDR3 sequence is CASSPLLRRGRGGELFF.